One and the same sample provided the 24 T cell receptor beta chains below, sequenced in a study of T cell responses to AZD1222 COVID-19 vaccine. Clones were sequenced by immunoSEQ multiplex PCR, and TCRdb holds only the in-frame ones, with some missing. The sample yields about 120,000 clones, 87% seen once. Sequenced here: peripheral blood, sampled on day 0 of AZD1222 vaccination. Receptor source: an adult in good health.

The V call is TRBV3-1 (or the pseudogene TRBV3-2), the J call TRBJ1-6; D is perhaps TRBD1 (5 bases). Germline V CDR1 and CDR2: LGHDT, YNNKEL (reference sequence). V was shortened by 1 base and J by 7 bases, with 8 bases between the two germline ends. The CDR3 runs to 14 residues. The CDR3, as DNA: TGTGCCAGCAGCCAAGTCCGACAGAATTCACCCCTCCACTTT. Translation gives CASSQVRQNSPLHF.

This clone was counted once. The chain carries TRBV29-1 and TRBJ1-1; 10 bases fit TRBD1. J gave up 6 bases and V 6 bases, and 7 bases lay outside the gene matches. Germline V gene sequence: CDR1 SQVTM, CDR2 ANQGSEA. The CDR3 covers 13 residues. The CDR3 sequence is CSVPGQGRAEAFF. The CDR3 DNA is TGCAGCGTCCCGGGACAGGGGAGGGCTGAAGCTTTCTTT.

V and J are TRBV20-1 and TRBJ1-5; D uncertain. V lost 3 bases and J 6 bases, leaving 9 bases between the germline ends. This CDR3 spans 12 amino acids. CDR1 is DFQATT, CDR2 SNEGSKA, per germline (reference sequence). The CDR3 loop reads CSASRESQPQHF. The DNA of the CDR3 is TGCAGTGCTAGTCGGGAGAGTCAGCCCCAGCATTTT.

The CDR3 protein is CASSYTRGYTEAFF. For the CDR3, the DNA is TGTGCCAGCAGTTACACAAGGGGGTACACTGAAGCTTTCTTT. The V gene is TRBV6-5, the J gene TRBJ1-1, with a tentative D call TRBD1 (6 bases). V gave up 2 bases and J gave up 3 bases, with 10 bases separating them. Per the germline V gene, CDR1 is MNHEY and CDR2 is SVGAGI. The CDR3 totals 14 residues.

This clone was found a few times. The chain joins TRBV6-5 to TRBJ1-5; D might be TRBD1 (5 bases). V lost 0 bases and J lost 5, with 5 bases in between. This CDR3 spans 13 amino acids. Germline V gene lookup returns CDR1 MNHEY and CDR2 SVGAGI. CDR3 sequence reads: CASSYSGDQPQHF. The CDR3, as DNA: TGTGCCAGCAGTTACTCAGGGGATCAGCCCCAGCATTTT.

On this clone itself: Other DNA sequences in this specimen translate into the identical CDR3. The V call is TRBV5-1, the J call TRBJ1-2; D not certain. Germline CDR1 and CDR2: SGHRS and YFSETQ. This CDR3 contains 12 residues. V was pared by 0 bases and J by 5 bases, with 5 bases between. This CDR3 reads CASSLGDYGYTF. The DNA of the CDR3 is TGCGCCAGCAGCTTGGGGGATTATGGCTACACCTTC.

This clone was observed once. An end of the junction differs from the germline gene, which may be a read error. The CDR3 DNA is TGTGCCAGCAGCTTACGGCTAGCGGAAGGCCGTCGAGACTTC. Its protein is CASSLRLAEGRRDF. This chain uses TRBV7-2 with TRBJ2-4; TRBD2 matches at 7 bases. This CDR3 has 14 residues. Per the germline V gene, CDR1 is SGHTA and CDR2 is FQGNSA.

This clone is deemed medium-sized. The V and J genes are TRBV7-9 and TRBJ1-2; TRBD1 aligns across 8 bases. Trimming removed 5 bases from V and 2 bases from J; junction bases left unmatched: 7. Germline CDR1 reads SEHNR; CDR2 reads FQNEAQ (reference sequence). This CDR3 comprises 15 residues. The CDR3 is CASSASGQENYGYTF. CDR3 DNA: TGTGCCAGCAGCGCATCGGGACAGGAAAACTATGGCTACACCTTC.

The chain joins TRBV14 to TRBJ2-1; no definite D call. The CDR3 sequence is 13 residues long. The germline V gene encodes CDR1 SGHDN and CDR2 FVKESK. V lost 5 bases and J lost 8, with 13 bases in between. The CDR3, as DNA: TGTGCCAGCAGCGATCAAGTTTGGGATGAGCAGTTCTTC. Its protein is CASSDQVWDEQFF.

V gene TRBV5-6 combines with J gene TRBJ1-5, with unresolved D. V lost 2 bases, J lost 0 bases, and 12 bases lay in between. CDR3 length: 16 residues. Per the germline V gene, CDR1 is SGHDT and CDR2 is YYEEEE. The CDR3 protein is CASSFREGYSNQPQHF. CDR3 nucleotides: TGTGCCAGCAGCTTTCGTGAAGGTTATAGCAATCAGCCCCAGCATTTT.

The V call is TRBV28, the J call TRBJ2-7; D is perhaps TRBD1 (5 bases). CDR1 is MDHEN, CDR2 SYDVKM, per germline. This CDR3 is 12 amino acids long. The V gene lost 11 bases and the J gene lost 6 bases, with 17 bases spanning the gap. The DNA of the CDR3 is TGTGCCGCCGTGGGGCAACTGGGCGAGCAGTACTTC. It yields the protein CAAVGQLGEQYF. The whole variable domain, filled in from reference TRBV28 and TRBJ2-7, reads DVKVTQSSRYLVKRTGEKVFLECVQDMDHENMFWYRQDPGLGLRLIYFSYDVKMKEKGDIPEGYSVSREKKERFSLILESASTNQTSMYLCAAVGQLGEQYFGPGTRLTVT.

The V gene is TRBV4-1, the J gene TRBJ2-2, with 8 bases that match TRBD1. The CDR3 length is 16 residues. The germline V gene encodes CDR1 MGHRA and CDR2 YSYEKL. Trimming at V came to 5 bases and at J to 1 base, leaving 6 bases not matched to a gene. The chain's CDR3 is CASSSTGTGNTGELFF. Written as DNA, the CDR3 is TGCGCCAGCAGCTCTACCGGGACAGGGAACACCGGGGAGCTGTTTTTT.

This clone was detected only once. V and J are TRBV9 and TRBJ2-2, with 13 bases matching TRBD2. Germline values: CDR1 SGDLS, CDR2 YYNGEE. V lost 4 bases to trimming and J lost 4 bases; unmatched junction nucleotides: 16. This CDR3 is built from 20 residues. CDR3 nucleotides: TGTGCCAGCAGCTCAGGCGGAACACCTGGGACTAGCGGGACCACCGGGGAGCTGTTTTTT. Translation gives CASSSGGTPGTSGTTGELFF.

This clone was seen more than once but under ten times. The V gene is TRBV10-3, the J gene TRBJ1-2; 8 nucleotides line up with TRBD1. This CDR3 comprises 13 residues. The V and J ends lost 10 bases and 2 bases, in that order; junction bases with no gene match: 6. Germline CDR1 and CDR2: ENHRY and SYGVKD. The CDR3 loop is CATTRTGNYGYTF. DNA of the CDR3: TGTGCCACCACCCGGACAGGGAACTATGGCTACACCTTC.

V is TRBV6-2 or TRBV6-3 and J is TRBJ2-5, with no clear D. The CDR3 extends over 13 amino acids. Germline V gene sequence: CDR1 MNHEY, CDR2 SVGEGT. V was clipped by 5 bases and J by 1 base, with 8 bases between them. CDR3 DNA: TGTGCCAGCAGTGGAAGGGCCCAAGAGACCCAGTACTTC. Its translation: CASSGRAQETQYF.

The CDR3 DNA reads TGTGCCACCAGCCCCCTCGGTGGGGATGGGCCCCAGCATTTT. This sequence encodes CATSPLGGDGPQHF. The chain links TRBV15 to TRBJ1-5; D gene uncertain. V was shortened by 5 bases and J by 9 bases, with 17 bases between the two germline ends. CDR1 and CDR2 from the germline V gene are LNHNV and YYDKDF (reference sequence). This CDR3 comprises 14 residues.

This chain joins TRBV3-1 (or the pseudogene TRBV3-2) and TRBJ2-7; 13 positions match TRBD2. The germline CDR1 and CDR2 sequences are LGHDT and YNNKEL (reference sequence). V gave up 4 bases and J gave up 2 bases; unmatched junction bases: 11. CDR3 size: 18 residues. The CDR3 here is CASSRSYLGTSGTYEQYF. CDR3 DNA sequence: TGTGCCAGCAGCCGCTCCTACCTGGGGACTAGCGGGACCTACGAGCAGTACTTC.

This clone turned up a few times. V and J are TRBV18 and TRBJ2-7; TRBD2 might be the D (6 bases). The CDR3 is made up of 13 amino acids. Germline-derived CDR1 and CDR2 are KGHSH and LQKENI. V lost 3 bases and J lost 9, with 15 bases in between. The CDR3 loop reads CASSPEAGSRQYF. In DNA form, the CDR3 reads TGTGCCAGCTCACCGGAGGCGGGGTCGAGGCAGTACTTC.

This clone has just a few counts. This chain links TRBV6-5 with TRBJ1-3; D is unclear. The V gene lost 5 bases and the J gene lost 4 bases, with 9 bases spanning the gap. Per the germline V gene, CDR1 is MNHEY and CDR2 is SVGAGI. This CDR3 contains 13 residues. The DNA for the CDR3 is TGTGCCAGCAGTCTAACCGCCGGAAACACCATATATTTT. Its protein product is CASSLTAGNTIYF.

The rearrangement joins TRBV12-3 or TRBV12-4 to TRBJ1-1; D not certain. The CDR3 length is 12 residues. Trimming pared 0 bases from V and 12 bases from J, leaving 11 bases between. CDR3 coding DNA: TGTGCCAGCAGTTTAGCACCGTCAGAGCCTTTCTTT. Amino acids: CASSLAPSEPFF.

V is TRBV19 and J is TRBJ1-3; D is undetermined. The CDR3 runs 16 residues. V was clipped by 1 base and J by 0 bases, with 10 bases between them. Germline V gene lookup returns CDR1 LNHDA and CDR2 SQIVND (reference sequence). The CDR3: CASSIVPYYSGNTIYF. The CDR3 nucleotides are TGTGCCAGTAGTATAGTCCCCTACTACTCTGGAAACACCATATATTTT.

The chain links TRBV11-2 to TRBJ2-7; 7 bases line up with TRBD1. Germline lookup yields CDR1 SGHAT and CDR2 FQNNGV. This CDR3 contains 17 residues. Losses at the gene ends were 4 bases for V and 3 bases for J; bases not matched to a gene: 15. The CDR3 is CASSSPGAGQAYYEQYF. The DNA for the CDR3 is TGTGCCAGCAGCTCCCCCGGGGCCGGACAGGCCTACTACGAGCAGTACTTC.

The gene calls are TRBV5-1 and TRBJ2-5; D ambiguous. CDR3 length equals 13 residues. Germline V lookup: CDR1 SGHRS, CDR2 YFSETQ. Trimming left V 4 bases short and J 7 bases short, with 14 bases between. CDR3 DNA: TGCGCCAGCAGCAGCCCCCCACTGGGGACCCAGTACTTC. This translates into CASSSPPLGTQYF.

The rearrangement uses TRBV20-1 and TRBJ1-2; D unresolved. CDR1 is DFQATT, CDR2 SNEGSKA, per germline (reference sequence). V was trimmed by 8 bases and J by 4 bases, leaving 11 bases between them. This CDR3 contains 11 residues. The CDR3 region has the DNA TGCAGTTCGGCAAACGTCTATGGCTACACCTTC. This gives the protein CSSANVYGYTF.